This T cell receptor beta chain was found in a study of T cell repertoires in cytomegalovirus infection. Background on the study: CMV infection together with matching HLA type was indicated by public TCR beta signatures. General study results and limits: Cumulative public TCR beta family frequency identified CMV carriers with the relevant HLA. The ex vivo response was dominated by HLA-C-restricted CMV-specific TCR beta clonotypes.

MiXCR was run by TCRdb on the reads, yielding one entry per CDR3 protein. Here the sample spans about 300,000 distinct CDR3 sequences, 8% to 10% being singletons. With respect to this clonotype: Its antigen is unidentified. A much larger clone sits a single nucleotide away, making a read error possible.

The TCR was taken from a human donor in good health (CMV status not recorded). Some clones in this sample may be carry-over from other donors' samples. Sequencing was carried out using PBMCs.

The CDR3 is CSAVSTYEQYV. Here the CDR3 DNA reads TGCAGTGCGGTCAGCACCTACGAGCAGTACGTC. The chain carries TRBV20-1 and TRBJ2-7, with no clear D. The germline V and J ends were trimmed by 6 bases and 2 bases, with 8 bases remaining between them. The CDR3 extends over 11 amino acids. Germline V gene sequence: CDR1 DFQATT, CDR2 SNEGSKA (reference sequence).